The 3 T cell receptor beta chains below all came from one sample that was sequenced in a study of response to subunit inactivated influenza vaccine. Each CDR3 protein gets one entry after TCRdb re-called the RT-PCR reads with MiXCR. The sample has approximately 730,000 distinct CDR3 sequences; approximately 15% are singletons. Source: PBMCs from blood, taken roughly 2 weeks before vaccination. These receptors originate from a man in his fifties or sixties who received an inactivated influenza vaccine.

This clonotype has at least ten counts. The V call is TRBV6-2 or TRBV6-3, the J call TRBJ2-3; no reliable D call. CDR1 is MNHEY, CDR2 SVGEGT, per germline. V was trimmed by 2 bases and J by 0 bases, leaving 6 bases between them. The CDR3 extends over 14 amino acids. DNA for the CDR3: TGTGCCAGCAGTTACATGGACAGCACAGATACGCAGTATTTT. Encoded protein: CASSYMDSTDTQYF.

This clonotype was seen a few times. The CDR3 here is CASSLLAGDPQGEQFF. The CDR3 nucleotides are TGTGCCAGCAGTTTGCTAGCGGGAGACCCTCAGGGTGAGCAGTTCTTC. The chain combines TRBV28 with TRBJ2-1, with 10 positions matching TRBD2. CDR1 is MDHEN and CDR2 is SYDVKM in the germline V gene. After removal of 3 bases from V and 9 bases from J, the junction contained 11 bases not matched to a gene. There are 16 residues in the CDR3.

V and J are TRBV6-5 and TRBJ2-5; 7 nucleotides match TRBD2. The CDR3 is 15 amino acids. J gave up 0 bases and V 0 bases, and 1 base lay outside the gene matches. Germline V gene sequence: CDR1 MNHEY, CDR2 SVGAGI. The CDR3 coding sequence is TGTGCCAGCAGTTACTCGCGGGGGAACCAAGAGACCCAGTACTTC. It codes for CASSYSRGNQETQYF.